One TCR beta chain is described in this entry. The antigen remains undetermined. Produced via immunoSEQ multiplex PCR; TCRdb's table is partial and in-frame only. The repertoire holds 50,000 to 70,000 clones, with approximately 81% as singletons. Germline V gene sequence: CDR1 MNHEY, CDR2 SVGAGI. V dropped 6 bases and J dropped 7; count of bases not matched to a gene: 2. This CDR3 spans 13 amino acids. Time point denoted: week 35, safety follow-up. It was 300 ug of mutant IDH1 20-mer peptide that made up each vaccine dose, given with topical imiquimod. This sample is part of a study of a mutant IDH1 vaccine in newly diagnosed glioma. Study-wide context: Investigators started vaccination 4-6 weeks after radiotherapy alone, or with temozolomide cycles.

The J gene is TRBJ1-4, the V gene TRBV6-5, with 10 nucleotides matching TRBD1. The starting material was PBMCs, obtained from a glioma patient whose treatment included an IDH1 peptide vaccine. This TCR came from a man aged 25-40 years with glioma. The CDR3 DNA sequence: TGTGCCAGCAGCGGACAGGGGGGTGAAAAACTGTTTTTT. This codes for CASSGQGGEKLFF.